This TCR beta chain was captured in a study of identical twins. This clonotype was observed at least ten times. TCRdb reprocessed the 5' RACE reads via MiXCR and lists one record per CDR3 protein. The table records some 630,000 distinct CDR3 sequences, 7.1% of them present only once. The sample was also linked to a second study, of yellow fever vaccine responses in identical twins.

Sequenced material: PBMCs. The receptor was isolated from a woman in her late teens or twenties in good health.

CDR3 amino acids: CASSLVLAGDTQYF. The CDR3 bases are TGTGCCAGCAGCTTGGTCCTAGCGGGCGATACGCAGTATTTT. The V call is TRBV5-6, the J call TRBJ2-3; 8 nucleotides line up with TRBD2. Germline V lookup: CDR1 SGHDT, CDR2 YYEEEE. V was clipped by 0 bases and J by 6 bases; unmatched bases: 3. This CDR3 contains 14 residues.